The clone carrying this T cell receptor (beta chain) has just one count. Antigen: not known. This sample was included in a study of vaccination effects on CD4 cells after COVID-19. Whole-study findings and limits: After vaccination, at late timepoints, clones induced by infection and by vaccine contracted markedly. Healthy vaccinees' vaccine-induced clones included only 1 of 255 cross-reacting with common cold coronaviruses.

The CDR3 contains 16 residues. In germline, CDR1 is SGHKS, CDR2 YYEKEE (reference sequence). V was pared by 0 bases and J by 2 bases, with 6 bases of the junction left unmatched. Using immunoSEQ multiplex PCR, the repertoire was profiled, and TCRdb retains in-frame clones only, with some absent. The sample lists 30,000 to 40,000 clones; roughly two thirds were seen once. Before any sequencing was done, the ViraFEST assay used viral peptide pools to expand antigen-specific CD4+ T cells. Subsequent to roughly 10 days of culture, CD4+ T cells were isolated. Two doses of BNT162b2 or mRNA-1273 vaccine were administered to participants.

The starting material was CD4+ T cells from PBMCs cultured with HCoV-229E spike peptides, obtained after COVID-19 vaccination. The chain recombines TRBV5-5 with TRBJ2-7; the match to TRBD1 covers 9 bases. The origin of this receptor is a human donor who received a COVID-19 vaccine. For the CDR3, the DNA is TGTGCCAGCAGCTTGGGCGGGACAGGGCCTACCTACGAGCAGTACTTC. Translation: CASSLGGTGPTYEQYF.